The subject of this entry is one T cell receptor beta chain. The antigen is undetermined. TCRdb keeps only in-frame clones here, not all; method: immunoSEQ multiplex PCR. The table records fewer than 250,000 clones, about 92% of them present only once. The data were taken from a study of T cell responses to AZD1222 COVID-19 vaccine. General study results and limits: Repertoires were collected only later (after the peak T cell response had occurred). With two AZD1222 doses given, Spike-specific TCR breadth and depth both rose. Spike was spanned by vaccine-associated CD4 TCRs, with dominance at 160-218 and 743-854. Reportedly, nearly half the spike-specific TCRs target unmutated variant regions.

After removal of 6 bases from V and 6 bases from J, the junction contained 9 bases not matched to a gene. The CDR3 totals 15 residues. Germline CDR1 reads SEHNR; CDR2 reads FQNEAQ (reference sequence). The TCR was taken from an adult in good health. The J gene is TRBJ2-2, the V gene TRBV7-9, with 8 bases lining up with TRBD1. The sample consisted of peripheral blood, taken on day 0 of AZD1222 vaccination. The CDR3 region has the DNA TGTGCCAGCAGGGGGGACAGGATGGTGTCCGGGGAGCTGTTTTTT. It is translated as CASRGDRMVSGELFF.